What follows are 8 T cell receptor beta chains derived from one specimen sequenced in a study of T-cell memory formation after mild COVID-19. Using its own MiXCR run on the 5' RACE reads, TCRdb lists one record per CDR3 protein. The sample lists fewer than 400,000 distinct CDR3 sequences; 10% to 15% were seen once. Sequenced material: PBMCs or a T cell subset sorted from them (not recorded which). These receptors were collected from a man between 18 and 29 years old who had mild COVID-19 (a few samples of this study predate the infection). Cell type and time point are not known.

This clonotype was counted a few times. The CDR3 here is CASSFDSDRDASYNSPLHF. CDR3 bases: TGCGCCAGCAGCTTCGACTCAGACAGGGATGCCTCCTATAATTCACCCCTCCACTTT. The chain couples TRBV5-1 to TRBJ1-6; TRBD1 agrees at 7 bases. Germline lookup yields CDR1 SGHRS and CDR2 YFSETQ. J was trimmed by 0 bases and V by 2 bases; bases with no gene match: 11. The CDR3 has 19 amino acids.

This clonotype appeared a few times. CDR3 coding DNA: TGTGCCAGCAGTCCCGGAATGACGAACACCGGGGAGCTGTTTTTT. Its translation: CASSPGMTNTGELFF. The chain uses TRBV28 and TRBJ2-2; no definite D call. Deletions cut 5 bases from V and 0 bases from J, with 10 bases between. The CDR3 contains 15 residues. Germline-derived CDR1 and CDR2 are MDHEN and SYDVKM.

This clonotype was seen only a few times. The chain carries TRBV7-9 and TRBJ2-3; D tentatively fits TRBD1 or TRBD2 (5 bases each). Germline lookup yields CDR1 SEHNR and CDR2 FQNEAQ (reference sequence). V lost 0 bases, J lost 0 bases, and 10 bases lay in between. This CDR3 has 16 residues. Here the CDR3 reads CASSLAGTASTDTQYF. Here the CDR3 DNA reads TGTGCCAGCAGCTTAGCAGGGACCGCTAGCACAGATACGCAGTATTTT.

This clonotype was detected only a few times. The CDR3 reads CASSRWGYEQYV. CDR3 DNA: TGTGCCAGCAGCCGATGGGGCTACGAGCAGTACGTC. The chain joins TRBV7-2 to TRBJ2-7; D not certain. V lost 5 bases and J 3 bases, leaving 8 bases between the germline ends. This CDR3 is built from 12 residues. Per the germline V gene, CDR1 is SGHTA and CDR2 is FQGNSA.

This clonotype was seen more than once but under ten times. The chain couples TRBV18 to TRBJ2-3; 10 bases map to TRBD2. CDR1 KGHSH and CDR2 LQKENI come from the germline V gene. The CDR3 loop spans 15 amino acids. Unmatched junction bases numbered 1, after V lost 0 bases and J lost 4 bases. The CDR3 coding sequence is TGTGCCAGCTCACCACCTAGCGGGGGGTCAGATACGCAGTATTTT. Its protein is CASSPPSGGSDTQYF. Full variable domain (rest looked up from reference TRBV18 and TRBJ2-3): NAGVMQNPRHLVRRRGQEARLRCSPMKGHSHVYWYRQLPEEGLKFMVYLQKENIIDESGMPKERFSAEFPKEGPSILRIQQVVRGDSAAYFCASSPPSGGSDTQYFGPGTRLTVL.

The chain's CDR3 is CASSLVWSSTDTQYF. Here the CDR3 DNA reads TGTGCCAGCAGCTTGGTGTGGAGTAGCACAGATACGCAGTATTTT. The chain carries TRBV7-9 and TRBJ2-3; D is uncertain. The germline V gene has CDR1 SEHNR and CDR2 FQNEAQ (reference sequence). Trimming cost V 3 bases and J 0 bases, with 10 bases left between them. The CDR3 totals 15 residues.

The chain employs TRBV5-1 and TRBJ2-1, with D hard to call. Germline V gene data show CDR1 as SGHRS and CDR2 as YFSETQ. This CDR3 region has 13 residues. Trimming pared 0 bases from V and 12 bases from J, leaving 13 bases between. CDR3 coding DNA: TGCGCCAGCAGCTTGGGTCCCCCCTGGTGGCAGTTCTTC. It encodes CASSLGPPWWQFF.

The chain employs TRBV7-6 and TRBJ2-5; D remains ambiguous. The CDR3 sequence is 13 residues long. Germline V gene lookup returns CDR1 SGHVS and CDR2 FNYEAQ. The V end lost 1 base, the J end lost 4 bases, and 7 bases lay between the germline ends. CDR3 protein: CASSLDPGETQYF. In DNA, the CDR3 is TGTGCCAGCAGCTTAGATCCCGGAGAGACCCAGTACTTC.